The 31 T cell receptor beta chains listed next were all sequenced from one sample in a study of T cell repertoires in cytomegalovirus infection (dated by TCRdb to about 2019). TCRdb lists the instrument as Illumina HiSeq 1500. The public reads were reanalyzed by TCRdb: fastp trimming at Q25, MiXCR alignment, in-frame beta chains only. Every CDR3 protein is listed once, alongside the most common genes and DNA of its rows. In this sample the table shows hundreds of thousands of distinct CDR3 sequences, less than 20% of which occur a single time. Together, the top ten hold 8.7% of the sample. Sequenced material: PBMCs. Receptors originate from a human donor in good health (CMV status not recorded). Some clones in this sample may be carry-over from other donors' samples.

This clonotype was seen ten or more times. This rearrangement joins TRBV6-1 to TRBJ1-1; no clear D gene. This CDR3 contains 11 residues. V lost 5 bases and J 7 bases, leaving 8 bases between the germline ends. CDR1 MNHNS and CDR2 SASEGT come from the germline V gene. CDR3 amino acids: CASSRGREAFF. In DNA, the CDR3 is TGTGCCAGCAGTCGAGGACGTGAAGCTTTCTTT.

The rearrangement uses TRBV5-6 and TRBJ1-2, with D uncertain. V was clipped by 4 bases and J by 4 bases, with 11 bases between them. The germline V gene has CDR1 SGHDT and CDR2 YYEEEE. This CDR3 region has 13 residues. The CDR3 region is CASSPNSLYGYTF. CDR3 DNA sequence: TGTGCCAGCAGCCCGAATTCCCTCTATGGCTACACCTTC.

As for this clonotype: Since a much larger clone is just one base distant, this may be a read error. V and J are TRBV24-1 and TRBJ1-5; D is uncertain. CDR3 length equals 14 residues. Looked up from germline, CDR1 is KGHDR and CDR2 is SFDVKD. The CDR3: CATSDPFSSQPQHF. CDR3 in DNA: TGTGCCACCAGTGATCCATTTAGCAGTCAGCCCCAGCATTTT.

This clonotype was detected only a few times. The V call is TRBV7-2, the J call TRBJ2-1, with 9 bases fitting TRBD2. Germline loops: CDR1 SGHTA, CDR2 FQGNSA. Unmatched junction bases numbered 3, after V lost 2 bases and J lost 10 bases. The CDR3 has 13 residues. CDR3 sequence reads: CASSLQREDEQFF. CDR3 nucleotides: TGTGCCAGCAGCTTACAGCGGGAGGACGAGCAGTTCTTC.

In this sample, this clonotype turned up many times. The CDR3 DNA reads TGCGCCAGCAGCCCGACGGCTATTTCCTACGAGCAGTACTTC. It yields the protein CASSPTAISYEQYF. The J gene is TRBJ2-7, the V gene TRBV4-1; D call uncertain. Trimming shortened V by 4 bases and J by 1 base, and 11 bases separated the two germline ends. Germline lookup yields CDR1 MGHRA and CDR2 YSYEKL. The CDR3 is 14 amino acids.

The chain couples TRBV29-1 to TRBJ1-1; D gene ambiguous. The CDR3 sequence is 13 residues long. The ends were cut back, 4 bases at V and 1 base at J, with 10 bases in the middle. In germline, CDR1 is SQVTM, CDR2 ANQGSEA. The CDR3 DNA reads TGCAGCGTTGCCCCATGGGGGAACACTGAAGCTTTCTTT. It codes for CSVAPWGNTEAFF.

The sample holds many counts of this clonotype. The V and J genes are TRBV7-2 and TRBJ1-2, with D possibly being TRBD1 (6 bases). CDR1 and CDR2 (germline): SGHTA, FQGNSA. Trimming removed 6 bases from V and 6 bases from J, with 14 bases in between. This CDR3 contains 13 residues. The CDR3 sequence is CASSWRGGDGYTF. CDR3 nucleotides: TGTGCCAGCAGTTGGCGAGGGGGGGATGGCTACACCTTC.

This clonotype was picked up a small number of times. The chain uses TRBV20-1 and TRBJ2-1; tentative D call: TRBD2 (5 bases). The germline gives CDR1 DFQATT, CDR2 SNEGSKA (reference sequence). This CDR3 has 14 residues. Trimming took 6 bases from V and 10 from J, leaving 22 bases between them. CDR3 DNA sequence: TGCAGTGCCTTGAACCGGGAAAAACAGCAGGAGCAGTTCTTC. Its protein is CSALNREKQQEQFF.

The chain recombines TRBV12-3 or TRBV12-4 with TRBJ2-1; TRBD2 aligns across 10 bases. CDR3 length equals 16 residues. Germline trimming cut 4 bases from V and 9 bases from J; bases unmatched to any gene: 12. CDR3 protein: CASSSRKAGGPTEQFF. In nucleotides, the CDR3 is TGTGCCAGCAGTTCACGTAAAGCGGGGGGGCCGACTGAGCAGTTCTTC.

This chain connects TRBV29-1 to TRBJ1-1; 8 bases are shared with TRBD1. Germline CDR1 is SQVTM and CDR2 is ANQGSEA. The J segment lost 8 bases and the V segment lost 4 bases, leaving 6 bases of the junction unmatched. This CDR3 is 12 amino acids long. The CDR3 DNA reads TGCAGCGTTGGACAGGGGCAGTTGGAAGCTTTCTTT. Protein: CSVGQGQLEAFF.

The chain is built from TRBV20-1 and TRBJ2-3, with D perhaps given as TRBD1 or TRBD2 (5 bases each). The V gene's germline CDR1 is DFQATT and CDR2 SNEGSKA (reference sequence). This CDR3 is built from 13 residues. The V end lost 6 bases, the J end lost 5 bases, and 15 bases lay between the germline ends. The CDR3 nucleotides read TGCAGTGCCCTCGAGGGACGGGGAGATACGCAGTATTTT. It translates to CSALEGRGDTQYF.

The rearrangement joins TRBV20-1 to TRBJ2-5, with 13 nucleotides matching TRBD2. The CDR3 is 17 residues long. V lost 0 bases to trimming and J lost 5 bases; unmatched junction nucleotides: 9. CDR1 is DFQATT, CDR2 SNEGSKA, per germline (reference sequence). DNA of the CDR3: TGCAGTGCTAGAGATTTACTAGCGGGAGGGCCGGGGGAGACCCAGTACTTC. Protein sequence: CSARDLLAGGPGETQYF.

The V call is TRBV7-9, the J call TRBJ2-3, with D maybe TRBD1 (5 bases). The V end lost 2 bases, the J end lost 5 bases, and 11 bases lay between the germline ends. The CDR3 contains 14 residues. Germline CDR1 SEHNR, CDR2 FQNEAQ (reference sequence). CDR3 residues: CASSLTRVLDTQYF. The DNA of the CDR3 is TGTGCCAGCAGCTTAACCAGGGTACTAGATACGCAGTATTTT.

This clonotype was detected many times. The chain recombines TRBV7-2 with TRBJ2-7; D may be TRBD1 (5 bases). V lost 7 bases and J lost 1, with 17 bases in between. The CDR3 is 15 residues long. Per germline, CDR1 SGHTA and CDR2 FQGNSA. CDR3 sequence reads: CASTFVGQASYEQYF. CDR3 nucleotides: TGTGCCAGCACCTTTGTGGGGCAGGCATCCTACGAGCAGTACTTC.

The chain is built from TRBV6-5 and TRBJ2-3, with no clear D. The germline V gene has CDR1 MNHEY and CDR2 SVGAGI. The CDR3 length is 15 residues. Trimming took 2 bases from V and 0 from J, leaving 9 bases between them. In DNA form, the CDR3 reads TGTGCCAGCAGTTACAACACGTGGAGCACAGATACGCAGTATTTT. Its protein product is CASSYNTWSTDTQYF.

This clonotype has a count of ten or more. The gene calls are TRBV7-2 and TRBJ2-7; 10 positions agree with TRBD2. J gave up 1 base and V 6 bases, and 6 bases lay outside the gene matches. Germline V CDR1 and CDR2: SGHTA, FQGNSA. CDR3 length equals 15 residues. The CDR3 here is CASSLRTSGSYEQYF. CDR3 nucleotides: TGTGCCAGCAGTCTTAGGACTAGCGGTTCCTACGAGCAGTACTTC.

The rearrangement uses TRBV4-3 and TRBJ2-6; 9 bases are shared with TRBD2. Trimming at V came to 4 bases and at J to 0 bases, leaving 10 bases not matched to a gene. The CDR3 length is 19 residues. CDR1 LGHNA and CDR2 YSLEER come from the germline V gene. Written as DNA, the CDR3 is TGCGCCAGCAGCCCTCGGACTAGCGTAACTTTCTCTGGGGCCAACGTCCTGACTTTC. Translating it yields CASSPRTSVTFSGANVLTF.

The V gene is TRBV3-1, the J gene TRBJ2-1; 9 bases match TRBD1. The CDR3 is 14 residues long. V trimming: 5 bases; J trimming: 5 bases; junction bases outside the gene matches: 4. Germline assignment: CDR1 LGHDT and CDR2 YNNKEL (reference sequence). The CDR3 nucleotides are TGTGCCAGCAGCGCGCGGGACAGGGACAATGAGCAGTTCTTC. It yields the protein CASSARDRDNEQFF.

CDR3 residues: CASSTDGPGYEQYF. In DNA form, the CDR3 reads TGTGCCAGTAGTACCGATGGGCCCGGTTACGAGCAGTACTTC. The V call is TRBV19, the J call TRBJ2-7; no reliable D call. CDR1 LNHDA and CDR2 SQIVND come from the germline V gene (reference sequence). There are 14 residues in the CDR3. Trimming removed 4 bases at V and 4 bases at J, with 14 bases between.

This clonotype was seen once. The V call is TRBV20-1, the J call TRBJ1-1; the D is unclear. CDR1 is DFQATT and CDR2 is SNEGSKA in the germline V gene (reference sequence). V lost 0 bases and J lost 1, with 9 bases in between. The CDR3 totals 14 residues. The DNA for the CDR3 is TGCAGTGCTAGAGACCCTCGCAGGAACACTGAAGCTTTCTTT. Protein sequence: CSARDPRRNTEAFF.

The table lists this clonotype with many counts. J is TRBJ2-7 and V is TRBV7-2; D is undetermined. The CDR3 sequence is 12 residues long. The V end was cut by 3 bases, the J end by 3 bases, with 6 bases between. Germline CDR1 SGHTA, CDR2 FQGNSA. In nucleotides, the CDR3 is TGTGCCAGCAGCTTCGGAGACTACGAGCAGTACTTC. Its translation is CASSFGDYEQYF.

This clonotype showed up just once. The rearrangement joins TRBV19 to TRBJ2-7, with D hard to call. V gave up 10 bases and J gave up 3 bases, with 4 bases separating them. The CDR3 sequence is 9 residues long. Germline lookup yields CDR1 LNHDA and CDR2 SQIVND (reference sequence). The CDR3 loop reads CATSYEQYF. In DNA form, the CDR3 reads TGTGCCACCAGCTACGAGCAGTACTTC. The full variable domain, in which reference TRBV19 and TRBJ2-7 provide the parts outside the CDR3, is DGGITQSPKYLFRKEGQNVTLSCEQNLNHDAMYWYRQDPGQGLRLIYYSQIVNDFQKGDIAEGYSVSREKKESFPLTVTSAQKNPTAFYLCATSYEQYFGPGTRLTVT.

There are a few counts of this clonotype. The CDR3 nucleotides are TGTGCCAGCAGCTTATTAGGCGGGGGGGCAACCGGGGAGCTGTTTTTT. It yields the protein CASSLLGGGATGELFF. The chain is built from TRBV7-2 and TRBJ2-2; the match to TRBD2 covers 9 bases. The CDR3 loop spans 16 amino acids. Germline V lookup: CDR1 SGHTA, CDR2 FQGNSA. J gave up 5 bases and V 2 bases, and 6 bases lay outside the gene matches.

In its sample, this clonotype was seen a few times. The rearrangement links TRBV10-3 to TRBJ2-1, with 7 positions matching TRBD2. After removal of 4 bases from V and 9 bases from J, the junction contained 6 bases not matched to a gene. This CDR3 has 13 residues. The germline V gene has CDR1 ENHRY and CDR2 SYGVKD. CDR3 in DNA: TGTGCCATCAGTGTTGGGGGGAGGGGTGAGCAGTTCTTC. Amino acid sequence: CAISVGGRGEQFF.

This clonotype occurred many times. The V and J genes are TRBV7-2 and TRBJ2-3; D gene ambiguous. Per germline, CDR1 SGHTA and CDR2 FQGNSA. This CDR3 has 15 amino acids. The germline V and J ends were trimmed by 4 bases and 4 bases, with 15 bases remaining between them. The CDR3 sequence: CASSSRRFGADTQYF. CDR3 nucleotide sequence: TGTGCCAGCAGCTCCCGGCGGTTCGGAGCAGATACGCAGTATTTT.

The V call is TRBV27, the J call TRBJ2-3; 13 positions match TRBD2. The J segment lost 3 bases and the V segment lost 0 bases, leaving 3 bases of the junction unmatched. Germline loops: CDR1 MNHEY, CDR2 SMNVEV (reference sequence). The CDR3 sequence is 17 residues long. CDR3 sequence: CASSLSGLAGVTDTQYF. As DNA, the CDR3 is TGTGCCAGCAGTTTATCCGGACTAGCGGGAGTGACAGATACGCAGTATTTT.

The chain is built from TRBV6-6 and TRBJ1-2; 7 bases agree with TRBD1. The CDR3 sequence is 15 residues long. The V gene's germline CDR1 is MNHNY and CDR2 SVGAGI (reference sequence). V shed 6 bases, J shed 2 bases, and the junction held 9 bases outside the gene matches. The CDR3 sequence: CASRDTGTVNYGYTF. In DNA form, the CDR3 reads TGTGCCAGCAGGGATACCGGGACAGTCAACTATGGCTACACCTTC.

The chain is built from TRBV6-5 and TRBJ2-1; no definite D call. Trimming stripped 2 bases from V and 10 bases from J, with 9 bases between. CDR1 MNHEY and CDR2 SVGAGI come from the germline V gene. This CDR3 region has 12 residues. The CDR3 here is CASSYPLGEQFF. CDR3 nucleotides: TGTGCCAGCAGTTACCCGCTGGGGGAGCAGTTCTTC.

The chain combines TRBV29-1 with TRBJ2-5, with unresolved D. V dropped 6 bases and J dropped 2 bases, with 13 bases sitting between them. This CDR3 has 13 amino acids. Germline CDR1 SQVTM, CDR2 ANQGSEA. The CDR3 is CSVGSLGQETQYF. The CDR3 coding sequence is TGCAGCGTGGGTTCTCTGGGGCAAGAGACCCAGTACTTC.

The chain recombines TRBV15 with TRBJ2-1; D is possibly TRBD2 (7 bases). V gave up 4 bases and J gave up 7 bases, with 14 bases separating them. Germline V lookup: CDR1 LNHNV, CDR2 YYDKDF (reference sequence). This CDR3 has 14 amino acids. The CDR3 DNA sequence: TGTGCCACCAGCAAGGGGGGGCAAGGGAATGAGCAGTTCTTC. This translates into CATSKGGQGNEQFF.

This clonotype was detected many times. The CDR3 spells CASSPGRYTGELFF. In DNA, the CDR3 is TGTGCCAGCAGCCCAGGAAGATACACCGGGGAGCTGTTTTTT. The V gene is TRBV5-5, the J gene TRBJ2-2, with D unclear. Trimming left V 4 bases short and J 3 bases short, with 10 bases between. There are 14 residues in the CDR3. Germline V CDR1 and CDR2: SGHKS, YYEKEE (reference sequence). Combining the CDR3 with reference TRBV5-5 and TRBJ2-2 gives the whole variable domain DAGVTQSPTHLIKTRGQQVTLRCSPISGHKSVSWYQQVLGQGPQFIFQYYEKEERGRGNFPDRFSARQFPNYSSELNVNALLLGDSALYLCASSPGRYTGELFFGEGSRLTVL.